This T cell receptor (beta chain) was identified during a study of blood T cell repertoires in COVID-19. For the study at large: The United States, Italy and Spain supplied acute and convalescent COVID-19 samples.

TCRdb's table, derived via immunoSEQ multiplex PCR, lists solely in-frame clones and lacks some. The data show roughly 330,000 clones, with around four fifths seen just once and approximately 1.2% held by the top ten. The sample comprised peripheral blood. The receptor comes from a woman between 50 and 59 years old with acute or convalescent COVID-19.

DNA of the CDR3: TGTGCCAGCAGTTCAACCGGGACAGGGTATCAGCCCCAGCATTTT. Translated: CASSSTGTGYQPQHF. The V call is TRBV6-5, the J call TRBJ1-5, with 9 bases fitting TRBD1. Trimming took 4 bases from V and 5 from J; bases not matched to a gene: 6. This CDR3 has 15 amino acids. Germline lookup yields CDR1 MNHEY and CDR2 SVGAGI.